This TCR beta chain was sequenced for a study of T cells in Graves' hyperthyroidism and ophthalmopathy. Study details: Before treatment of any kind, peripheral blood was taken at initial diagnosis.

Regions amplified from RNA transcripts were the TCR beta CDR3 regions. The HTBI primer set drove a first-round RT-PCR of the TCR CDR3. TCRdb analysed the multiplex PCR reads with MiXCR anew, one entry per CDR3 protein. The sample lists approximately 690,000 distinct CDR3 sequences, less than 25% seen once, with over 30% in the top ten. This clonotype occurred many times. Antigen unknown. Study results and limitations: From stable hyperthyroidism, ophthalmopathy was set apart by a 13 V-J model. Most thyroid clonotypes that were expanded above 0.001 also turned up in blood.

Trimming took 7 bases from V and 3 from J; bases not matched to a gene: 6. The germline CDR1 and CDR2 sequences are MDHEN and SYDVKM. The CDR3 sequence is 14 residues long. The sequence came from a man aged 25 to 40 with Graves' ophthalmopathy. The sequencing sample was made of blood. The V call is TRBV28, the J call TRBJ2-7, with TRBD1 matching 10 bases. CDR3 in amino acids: CASMSGTGDYEQYF. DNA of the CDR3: TGTGCCAGCATGTCCGGGACAGGGGACTACGAGCAGTACTTC.